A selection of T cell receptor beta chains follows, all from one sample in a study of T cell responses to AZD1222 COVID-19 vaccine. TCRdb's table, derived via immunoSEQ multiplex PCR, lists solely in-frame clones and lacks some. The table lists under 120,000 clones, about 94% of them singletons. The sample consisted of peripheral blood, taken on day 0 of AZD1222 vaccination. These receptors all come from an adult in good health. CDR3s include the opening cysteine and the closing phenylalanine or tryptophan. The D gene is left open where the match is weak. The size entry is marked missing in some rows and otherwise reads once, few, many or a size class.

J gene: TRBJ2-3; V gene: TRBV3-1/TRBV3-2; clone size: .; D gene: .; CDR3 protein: CASSQNPSYTQYF; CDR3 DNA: TGTGCCAGCAGCCAAAACCCGTCGTATACGCAGTATTTT
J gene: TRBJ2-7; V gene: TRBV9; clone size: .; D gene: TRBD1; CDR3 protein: CARPDRGRYEQYF; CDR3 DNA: TGTGCCCGCCCGGACAGGGGGCGGTACGAGCAGTACTTC
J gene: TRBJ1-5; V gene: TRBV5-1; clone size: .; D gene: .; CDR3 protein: CASSLARDQPQHF; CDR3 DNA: TGCGCCAGCAGCTTGGCCCGAGATCAGCCCCAGCATTTT
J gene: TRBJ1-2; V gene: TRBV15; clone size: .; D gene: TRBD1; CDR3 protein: CATSKHRGSGYTF; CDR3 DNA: TGTGCCACCAGCAAACACAGGGGAAGCGGCTACACCTTC
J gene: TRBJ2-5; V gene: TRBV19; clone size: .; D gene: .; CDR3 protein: CASSPGSGETQYF; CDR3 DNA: TGTGCCAGTAGTCCAGGGTCCGGGGAGACCCAGTACTTC
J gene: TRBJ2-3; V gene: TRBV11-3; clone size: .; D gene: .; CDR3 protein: CASSLGYSDTQYF; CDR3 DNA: TGTGCCAGCAGCTTAGGTTACAGCGATACGCAGTATTTT
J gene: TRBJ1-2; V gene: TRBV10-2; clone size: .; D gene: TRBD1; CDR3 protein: CASSELQGVNGYTF; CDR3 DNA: TGCGCCAGCAGTGAGTTACAGGGGGTGAATGGCTACACCTTC
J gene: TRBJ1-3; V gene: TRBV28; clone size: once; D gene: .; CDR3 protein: CASSFINSGNTIYF; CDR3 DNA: TGTGCCAGCAGTTTTATTAACTCTGGAAACACCATATATTTT
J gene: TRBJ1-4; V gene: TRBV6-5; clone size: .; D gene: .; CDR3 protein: CASSSQWGSREKLFF; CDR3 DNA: TGTGCCAGCAGTAGCCAATGGGGTAGTCGTGAAAAACTGTTTTTT
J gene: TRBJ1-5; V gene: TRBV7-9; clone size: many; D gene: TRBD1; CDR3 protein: CASGQDNQPQHF; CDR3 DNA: TGTGCCAGCGGACAGGACAATCAGCCCCAGCATTTT
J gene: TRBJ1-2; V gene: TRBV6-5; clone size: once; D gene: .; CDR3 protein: CASSYSEQGSAGYTF; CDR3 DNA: TGTGCCAGCAGTTACTCCGAACAGGGATCCGCTGGCTACACCTTC
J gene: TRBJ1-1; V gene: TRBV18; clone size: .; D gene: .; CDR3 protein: CASSPPRQGNTEAFF; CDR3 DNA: TGTGCCAGCTCACCACCAAGGCAGGGGAACACTGAAGCTTTCTTT
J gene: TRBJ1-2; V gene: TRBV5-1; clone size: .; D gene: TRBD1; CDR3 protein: CASSLGQQGAGDGYTF; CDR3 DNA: TGCGCCAGCAGCTTGGGACAACAGGGGGCAGGGGATGGCTACACCTTC
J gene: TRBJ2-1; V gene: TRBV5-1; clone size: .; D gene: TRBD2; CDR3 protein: CASSFLPGLAGGGEQFF; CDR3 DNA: TGCGCCAGCAGCTTTCTCCCGGGACTAGCGGGAGGGGGTGAGCAGTTCTTC
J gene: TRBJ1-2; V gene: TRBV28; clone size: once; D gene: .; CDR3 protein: CASTPTGTYGYTF; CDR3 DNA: TGTGCCAGCACACCCACCGGGACCTATGGCTACACCTTC
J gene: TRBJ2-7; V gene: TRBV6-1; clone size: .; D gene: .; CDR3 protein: CASSDPPLNYEQYF; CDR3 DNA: TGTGCCAGCAGTGACCCCCCTTTAAACTACGAGCAGTACTTC
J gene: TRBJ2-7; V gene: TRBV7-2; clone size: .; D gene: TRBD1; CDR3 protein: CASSPRWGQHYEQYF; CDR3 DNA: TGTGCCAGCAGCCCGAGGTGGGGACAGCACTACGAGCAGTACTTC
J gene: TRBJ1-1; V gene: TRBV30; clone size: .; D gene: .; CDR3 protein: CAWKDGVLNTEAFF; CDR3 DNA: TGTGCCTGGAAGGATGGCGTTTTGAACACTGAAGCTTTCTTT
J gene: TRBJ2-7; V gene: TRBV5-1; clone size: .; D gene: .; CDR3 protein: CASSSGDGIDEQYF; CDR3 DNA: TGCGCCAGCAGCTCTGGGGACGGCATAGACGAGCAGTACTTC
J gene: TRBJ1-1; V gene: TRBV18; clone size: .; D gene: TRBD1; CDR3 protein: CASSPAGGETEAFF; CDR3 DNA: TGTGCCAGCTCACCAGCAGGGGGAGAAACTGAAGCTTTCTTT
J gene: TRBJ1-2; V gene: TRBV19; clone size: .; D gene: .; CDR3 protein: CASSIQGKDYGYTF; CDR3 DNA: TGTGCCAGTAGTATACAGGGGAAGGACTATGGCTACACCTTC
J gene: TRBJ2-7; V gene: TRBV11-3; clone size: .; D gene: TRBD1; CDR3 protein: CASSFPRTGIYEQYF; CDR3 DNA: TGTGCCAGCAGCTTTCCTAGGACAGGGATCTACGAGCAGTACTTC
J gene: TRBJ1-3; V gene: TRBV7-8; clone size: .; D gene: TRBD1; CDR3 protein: CASRDARGHGNTIYF; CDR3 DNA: TGTGCCAGCAGGGATGCCAGGGGGCACGGAAACACCATATATTTT
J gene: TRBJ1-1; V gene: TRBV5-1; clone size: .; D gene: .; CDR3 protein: CASSPTGNGGVGEAFF; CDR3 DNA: TGCGCCAGCAGCCCTACGGGGAACGGGGGGGTAGGTGAAGCTTTCTTT
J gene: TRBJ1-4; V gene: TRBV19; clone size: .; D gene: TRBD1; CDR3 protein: CASSRRDRQEKLFF; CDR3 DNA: TGTGCCAGTAGCCGACGGGACAGGCAAGAAAAACTGTTTTTT
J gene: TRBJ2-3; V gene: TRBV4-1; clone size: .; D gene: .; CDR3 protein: CASAWDFEYTDTQYF; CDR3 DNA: TGCGCCAGCGCCTGGGACTTCGAATACACAGATACGCAGTATTTT
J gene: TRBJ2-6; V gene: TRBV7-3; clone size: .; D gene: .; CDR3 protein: CASSEHRLGGANVLTF; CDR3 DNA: TGTGCCAGCAGCGAACACAGGCTTGGTGGGGCCAACGTCCTGACTTTC
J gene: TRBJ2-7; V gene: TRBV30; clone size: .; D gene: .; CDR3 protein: CAWTYGSYEQYF; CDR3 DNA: TGTGCCTGGACTTACGGTTCCTACGAGCAGTACTTC
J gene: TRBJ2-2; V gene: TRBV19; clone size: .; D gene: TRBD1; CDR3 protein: CASSGQGYTGELFF; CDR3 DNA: TGTGCCAGTTCCGGACAGGGGTACACCGGGGAGCTGTTTTTT
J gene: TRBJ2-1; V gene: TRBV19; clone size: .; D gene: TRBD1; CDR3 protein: CASSINGDRGHNEQFF; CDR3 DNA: TGTGCCAGTAGTATAAATGGGGACAGGGGGCACAATGAGCAGTTCTTC
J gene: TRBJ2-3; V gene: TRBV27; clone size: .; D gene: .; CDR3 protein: CASSLHKLLASDTQYF; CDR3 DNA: TGTGCCAGCAGTTTACATAAACTCCTAGCATCAGATACGCAGTATTTT
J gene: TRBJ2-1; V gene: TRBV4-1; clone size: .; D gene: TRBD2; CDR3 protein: CASSQATSGRNEQFF; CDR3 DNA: TGCGCCAGCAGCCAAGCGACTAGCGGGAGGAATGAGCAGTTCTTC
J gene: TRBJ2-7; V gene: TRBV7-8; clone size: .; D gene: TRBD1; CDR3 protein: CASSFDRGGQYF; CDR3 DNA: TGTGCCAGCAGCTTCGACAGGGGGGGGCAGTACTTC
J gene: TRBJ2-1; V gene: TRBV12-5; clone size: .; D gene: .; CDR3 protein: CASGSPEAGVYEQFF; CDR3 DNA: TGTGCTAGTGGTTCCCCGGAGGCCGGGGTTTATGAGCAGTTCTTC
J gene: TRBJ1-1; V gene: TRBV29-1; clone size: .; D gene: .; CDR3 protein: CSVEAPEELVTFF; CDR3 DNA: TGCAGCGTTGAAGCCCCGGAGGAGTTGGTGACTTTCTTT
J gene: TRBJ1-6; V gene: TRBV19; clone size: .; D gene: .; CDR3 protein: CASRDSPGAVINSPLHF; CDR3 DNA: TGTGCCAGTAGGGACTCTCCGGGGGCAGTGATCAATTCACCCCTCCACTTT
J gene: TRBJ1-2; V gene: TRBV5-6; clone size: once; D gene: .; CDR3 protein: CASSLYGDPWDGYTF; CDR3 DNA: TGTGCCAGCAGCTTGTACGGGGACCCCTGGGATGGCTACACCTTC
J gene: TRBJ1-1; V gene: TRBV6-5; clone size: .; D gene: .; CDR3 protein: CASSLPGNTEAFF; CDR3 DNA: TGTGCCAGCAGCTTACCAGGGAACACTGAAGCTTTCTTT
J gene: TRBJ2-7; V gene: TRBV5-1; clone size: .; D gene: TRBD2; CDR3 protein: CASSALAGAYEQYF; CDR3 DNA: TGCGCCAGCAGCGCGCTAGCGGGAGCATACGAGCAGTACTTC
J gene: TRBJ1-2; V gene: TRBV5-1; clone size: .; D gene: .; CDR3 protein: CASSSTQGGNNYGYTF; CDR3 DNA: TGCGCCAGCAGCTCAACACAGGGAGGGAATAACTATGGCTACACCTTC
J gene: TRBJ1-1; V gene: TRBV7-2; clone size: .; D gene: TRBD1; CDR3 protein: CASSLGWDSRAEAFF; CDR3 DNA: TGTGCCAGCAGCTTAGGGTGGGACAGTCGAGCTGAAGCTTTCTTT
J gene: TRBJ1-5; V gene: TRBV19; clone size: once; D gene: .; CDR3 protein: CATSTTVTNQPQHF; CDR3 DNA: TGTGCCACCTCGACGACAGTTACCAATCAGCCCCAGCATTTT
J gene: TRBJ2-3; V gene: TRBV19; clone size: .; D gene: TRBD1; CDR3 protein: CASSRTGAADTQYF; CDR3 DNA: TGTGCCAGTAGTCGGACAGGGGCCGCAGATACGCAGTATTTT
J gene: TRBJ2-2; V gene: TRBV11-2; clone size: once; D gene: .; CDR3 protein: CASSLERGGELFF; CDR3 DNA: TGTGCCAGCAGCTTAGAAAGGGGGGGGGAGCTGTTTTTT
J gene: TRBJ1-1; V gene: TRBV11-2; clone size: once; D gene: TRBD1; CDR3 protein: CASTLLQGDEAFF; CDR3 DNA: TGTGCCAGCACCCTACTCCAGGGGGACGAAGCTTTCTTT
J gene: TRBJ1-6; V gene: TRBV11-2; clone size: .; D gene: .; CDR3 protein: CASRDPNSPLHF; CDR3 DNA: TGTGCCAGCAGGGACCCTAATTCACCCCTCCACTTT
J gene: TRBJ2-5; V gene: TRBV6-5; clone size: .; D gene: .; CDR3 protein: CASSYFGETQYF; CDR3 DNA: TGTGCCAGCAGTTACTTTGGAGAGACCCAGTACTTC
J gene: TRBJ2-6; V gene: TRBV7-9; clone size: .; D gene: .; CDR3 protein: CASSWGSGGANVLTF; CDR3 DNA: TGTGCCAGCAGCTGGGGGTCGGGCGGGGCCAACGTCCTGACTTTC
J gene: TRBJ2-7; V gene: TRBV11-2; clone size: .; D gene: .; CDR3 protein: CASSLGEMMSYEQYF; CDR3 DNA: TGTGCCAGCAGCTTAGGGGAGATGATGTCCTACGAGCAGTACTTC
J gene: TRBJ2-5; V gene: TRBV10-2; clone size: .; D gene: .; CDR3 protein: CASRYDSGWTQETQYF; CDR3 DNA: TGCGCCAGCAGGTACGACAGCGGGTGGACGCAGGAGACCCAGTACTTC
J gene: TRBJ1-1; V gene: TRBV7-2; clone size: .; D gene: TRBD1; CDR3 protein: CASRGDSYTEAFF; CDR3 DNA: TGTGCCAGCAGGGGGGACAGCTACACTGAAGCTTTCTTT